The next 25 T cell receptor beta chains were all read from a single sample in a study of blood T cell repertoires in COVID-19. Only in-frame clones appear in the TCRdb table, and some are missing; sequencing was by immunoSEQ multiplex PCR. This sample has about 140,000 clones, with approximately 88% found just once. Sequencing used peripheral blood. Source of these receptors: a woman aged 45 to 65 with acute or convalescent COVID-19.

The chain has TRBV28 and TRBJ1-2; no definite D call. V lost 2 bases and J lost 4, with 11 bases in between. The length of the CDR3 is 14 residues. Germline V gene data show CDR1 as MDHEN and CDR2 as SYDVKM. Here the CDR3 DNA reads TGTGCCAGCAGTTTAAACCCGGGAGTCTATGGCTACACCTTC. Its protein is CASSLNPGVYGYTF.

This sequence joins TRBV7-2 and TRBJ2-5; 7 positions match TRBD2. Germline values: CDR1 SGHTA, CDR2 FQGNSA. The CDR3 is 14 amino acids. Trimming removed 1 base from V and 1 base from J; junction bases left unmatched: 0. The CDR3 DNA follows: TGTGCCAGCAGCTTAGGACTAGCCCAAGAGACCCAGTACTTC. Its translation: CASSLGLAQETQYF.

The chain's CDR3 is CSVEGTGGQPQHF. The CDR3 DNA is TGCAGCGTTGAAGGGACAGGAGGCCAGCCCCAGCATTTT. The chain has TRBV29-1 and TRBJ1-5, with 7 bases lining up with TRBD1. Germline-derived CDR1 and CDR2 are SQVTM and ANQGSEA. This CDR3 region has 13 residues. The junction had 4 bases not matched to a gene; V was cut back by 1 base and J by 7 bases.

In regard to this clone: Compared with germline, one end of the junction differs, possibly owing to a read error. The J gene is TRBJ2-2, the V gene TRBV5-1; maybe TRBD2 (5 bases). This CDR3 is built from 15 residues. The germline CDR1 and CDR2 sequences are SGHRS and YFSETQ. CDR3 in amino acids: CASSLVGQNTGELFF. DNA of the CDR3: TGCGCCAGCAGCTTGGTTGGGCAGAACACCGGGGAGCTATTTTTT.

This chain connects TRBV6-5 to TRBJ1-1; 9 bases fit TRBD1. Germline V gene sequence: CDR1 MNHEY, CDR2 SVGAGI. This CDR3 has 13 amino acids. V lost 4 bases and J lost 7; bases outside the gene matches: 4. The CDR3 is CASSWGQGVEAFF. The DNA of the CDR3 is TGTGCCAGCAGTTGGGGACAGGGAGTTGAAGCTTTCTTT.

J is TRBJ2-7 and V is TRBV19; 7 nucleotides match TRBD1. Trimming removed 5 bases from V and 4 bases from J; junction bases left unmatched: 8. The CDR3 has 14 amino acids. From germline, CDR1 is LNHDA and CDR2 SQIVND (reference sequence). The CDR3 DNA sequence: TGTGCCAGTAGTTACGGGACAGTCAATTACGAGCAGTACTTC. Its protein is CASSYGTVNYEQYF.

This chain joins TRBV11-3 and TRBJ2-1; D uncertain. Per the germline V gene, CDR1 is SGHNT and CDR2 is YENEEA. Trimming took 0 bases from V and 4 from J, leaving 7 bases between them. This CDR3 has 14 residues. CDR3 DNA sequence: TGTGCCAGCAGCTTAGATCGAGGATACAATGAGCAGTTCTTC. Its protein product is CASSLDRGYNEQFF.

The chain links TRBV19 to TRBJ2-5, with 7 positions matching TRBD2. Germline CDR1 is LNHDA and CDR2 is SQIVND (reference sequence). The ends lost 3 bases at V and 0 bases at J; junction bases unmatched: 7. CDR3 length: 16 residues. CDR3: CASSIPSSGYQETQYF. The CDR3 DNA follows: TGTGCCAGTAGTATCCCCTCTAGCGGATACCAAGAGACCCAGTACTTC.

V and J are TRBV5-6 and TRBJ1-1; TRBD1 agrees at 7 bases. Germline V CDR1 and CDR2: SGHDT, YYEEEE. The CDR3 consists of 17 residues. The J segment lost 2 bases and the V segment lost 0 bases, leaving 10 bases of the junction unmatched. The CDR3 loop reads CASSLESRGATNTEAFF. Written as DNA, the CDR3 is TGTGCCAGCAGCTTGGAGAGCAGGGGGGCGACAAACACTGAAGCTTTCTTT.

V and J are TRBV4-1 and TRBJ2-4; D unclear. Germline V gene sequence: CDR1 MGHRA, CDR2 YSYEKL. The V and J ends lost 4 bases and 2 bases respectively, with 9 bases between them. The CDR3 spans 14 residues. The CDR3 DNA reads TGCGCCAGCAGCCTAGTAGAAACCAAAAACATTCAGTACTTC. This codes for CASSLVETKNIQYF.

CDR3 in amino acids: CASSFLGQGLFEAFF. The DNA of the CDR3 is TGTGCCAGCAGCTTCTTGGGACAGGGCCTCTTCGAAGCTTTCTTT. The chain recombines TRBV5-4 with TRBJ1-1, with 9 bases that match TRBD1. Germline loops: CDR1 SGHNT, CDR2 YYREEE (reference sequence). V was pared by 2 bases and J by 8 bases, with 10 bases of the junction left unmatched. The CDR3 runs 15 residues.

The rearrangement uses TRBV6-2 or TRBV6-3 and TRBJ1-2, with no clear D. The CDR3 covers 14 residues. V was clipped by 5 bases and J by 2 bases, with 12 bases between them. Germline CDR1 reads MNHEY; CDR2 reads SVGEGT. The CDR3 sequence is CASSTWAVNYGYTF. CDR3 in DNA: TGTGCCAGCAGTACCTGGGCCGTCAACTATGGCTACACCTTC.

The chain carries TRBV7-3 and TRBJ2-1, with D hard to call. CDR3 size: 13 residues. V was pared by 4 bases and J by 4 bases, with 8 bases between. Germline assignment: CDR1 SGHTA and CDR2 FQGTGA. The CDR3 DNA reads as TGTGCCAGCAGCTCGCCTAATTACAATGAGCAGTTCTTC. Protein: CASSSPNYNEQFF.

The CDR3 coding sequence is TGTGCCAGCAGCTTCTCGGGGGAGCAGTTCTTC. Its translation: CASSFSGEQFF. The rearrangement links TRBV7-9 to TRBJ2-1, with a weak D call TRBD2 (5 bases). Per the germline V gene, CDR1 is SEHNR and CDR2 is FQNEAQ (reference sequence). The CDR3 has 11 residues. Trimming shortened V by 3 bases and J by 10 bases, and 7 bases separated the two germline ends.

The rearrangement joins TRBV3-1 (or the pseudogene TRBV3-2) to TRBJ1-4; 7 nucleotides agree with TRBD1. The CDR3 has 14 amino acids. Germline V lookup: CDR1 LGHDT, CDR2 YNNKEL (reference sequence). V gave up 3 bases and J gave up 9 bases; unmatched junction bases: 7. CDR3: CASSHDRVFKKLFF. The CDR3 DNA is TGTGCCAGCAGCCACGACAGGGTATTCAAAAAACTGTTTTTT.

This clone was detected once. This chain connects TRBV2 to TRBJ2-7; D is ambiguous. Germline lookup yields CDR1 SNHLY and CDR2 FYNNEI. With 8 bases removed from V and 3 bases from J, the gap between germline ends came to 11 bases. The CDR3 is made up of 12 amino acids. The chain's CDR3 is CASRGSLYEQYF. CDR3 bases: TGTGCCAGCCGAGGAAGCCTCTACGAGCAGTACTTC.

The chain links TRBV9 to TRBJ2-6, with D possibly being TRBD1 (6 bases). This CDR3 spans 18 amino acids. The V and J ends lost 0 bases and 0 bases respectively, with 13 bases between them. Germline CDR1 SGDLS, CDR2 YYNGEE. The chain's CDR3 is CASSVEIGTHSGANVLTF. Here the CDR3 DNA reads TGTGCCAGCAGCGTAGAGATTGGGACACACTCTGGGGCCAACGTCCTGACTTTC.

The chain carries TRBV3-1 (or the pseudogene TRBV3-2) and TRBJ1-3; 10 bases align to TRBD1. Germline lookup yields CDR1 LGHDT and CDR2 YNNKEL (reference sequence). The V gene end was trimmed by 4 bases and the J gene end by 4 bases; junction bases not matched to a gene: 4. The CDR3 spans 15 residues. The CDR3, as DNA: TGTGCCAGCAGCCTCGGACAGGGGGGAGGAAACACCATATATTTT. Translation: CASSLGQGGGNTIYF.

The J gene is TRBJ1-4, the V gene TRBV30, with TRBD1 matching over 8 bases. Unmatched junction bases numbered 6, after V lost 5 bases and J lost 7 bases. The CDR3 is 13 residues long. CDR1 GTSNPN and CDR2 SVGIG come from the germline V gene (reference sequence). CDR3: CAWSTGVGEKLFF. The CDR3 DNA is TGTGCCTGGTCGACAGGGGTGGGTGAAAAACTGTTTTTT.

In its sample, this clone was seen once. The chain carries TRBV5-1 and TRBJ1-1; D possibly corresponds to TRBD1 (6 bases). The CDR3 has 15 amino acids. Germline lookup yields CDR1 SGHRS and CDR2 YFSETQ. Trimming took off 2 bases at V and 6 bases at J, with 17 bases between the two ends. The CDR3 DNA follows: TGCGCCAGCAGCTTCTCGGGGGGGCAAATGTCTGAAGCTTTCTTT. Translated, it gives CASSFSGGQMSEAFF. Based on the CDR3 plus reference TRBV5-1 and TRBJ1-1, the full variable domain is KAGVTQTPRYLIKTRGQQVTLSCSPISGHRSVSWYQQTPGQGLQFLFEYFSETQRNKGNFPGRFSGRQFSNSRSEMNVSTLELGDSALYLCASSFSGGQMSEAFFGQGTRLTVV.

The chain employs TRBV7-8 and TRBJ1-5, with 9 bases fitting TRBD1. The CDR3 length is 14 residues. J gave up 9 bases and V 5 bases, and 8 bases lay outside the gene matches. Germline CDR1 and CDR2: SGHVS and FQNEAQ. The DNA for the CDR3 is TGTGCCAGCAGCCCCGGACAGGGGACCCCGCCCCAGCATTTT. It specifies CASSPGQGTPPQHF. The variable domain in full, with the rest retrieved from reference TRBV7-8 and TRBJ1-5, is GAGVSQSPRYKVAKRGQDVALRCDPISGHVSLFWYQQALGQGPEFLTYFQNEAQLDKSGLPSDRFFAERPEGSVSTLKIQRTQQEDSAVYLCASSPGQGTPPQHFGDGTRLSIL.

This sequence joins TRBV27 and TRBJ2-2; the match to TRBD2 covers 12 bases. V dropped 2 bases and J dropped 6; count of bases not matched to a gene: 7. Germline CDR1 MNHEY, CDR2 SMNVEV (reference sequence). This CDR3 contains 17 residues. The CDR3 sequence is CASSLASGGVLAGELFF. As DNA, the CDR3 is TGTGCCAGCAGTTTAGCTAGCGGGGGGGTCTTGGCCGGGGAGCTGTTTTTT.

The chain recombines TRBV6-5 with TRBJ2-7; D not resolved. Germline CDR1 reads MNHEY; CDR2 reads SVGAGI. The CDR3 length is 12 residues. The V gene lost 6 bases and the J gene lost 5 bases, with 11 bases spanning the gap. The CDR3 nucleotides read TGTGCCAGCAGGGTCTGGCCCGACGAGCAGTACTTC. Translating it yields CASRVWPDEQYF.

The chain employs TRBV12-5 and TRBJ1-2, with 8 bases fitting TRBD1. This CDR3 has 15 amino acids. Looked up from germline, CDR1 is LGHNT and CDR2 is FRNRAP. After removal of 5 bases from V and 0 bases from J, the junction contained 5 bases not matched to a gene. CDR3: CASGLGQAANYGYTF. CDR3 in DNA: TGTGCTAGTGGTCTGGGACAGGCAGCTAACTATGGCTACACCTTC.

This clone was observed a single time. The V and J genes are TRBV7-9 and TRBJ1-2, with TRBD1 matching over 10 bases. V was pared by 5 bases and J by 4 bases, with 10 bases of the junction left unmatched. The CDR3 runs 16 residues. Germline CDR1 reads SEHNR; CDR2 reads FQNEAQ (reference sequence). The CDR3 coding sequence is TGTGCCAGCAGCGCCGGGACAGGGGACTTCCCCTATGGCTACACCTTC. This codes for CASSAGTGDFPYGYTF. Supplemented by reference TRBV7-9 and TRBJ1-2, the full variable domain reads DTGVSQNPRHKITKRGQNVTFRCDPISEHNRLYWYRQTLGQGPEFLTYFQNEAQLEKSRLLSDRFSAERPKGSFSTLEIQRTEQGDSAMYLCASSAGTGDFPYGYTFGSGTRLTVV.